This T cell receptor (beta chain) was recorded in a study of OX40 agonist ivuxolimab in advanced cancers. Assay: immunoSEQ multiplex PCR; the TCRdb copy retains only in-frame clones and omits some. The top ten clones hold about 45% of a sample with 40,000 to 60,000 clones, around 90% of them seen once. V lost 3 bases to trimming and J lost 4 bases, with 10 bases between them. The CDR3 is 13 residues long. Germline values: CDR1 KGHSH, CDR2 LQKENI. The source of this sequence is an adult with an advanced solid tumor such as melanoma, head and neck, liver or kidney cancer. Sequences were derived from CD4+ or CD8+ T cells sorted from blood, sampled in a trial of the OX40 agonist ivuxolimab. The gene calls are TRBV18 and TRBJ2-7, with D maybe TRBD1 (6 bases). DNA of the CDR3: TGTGCCAGCTCACCCCGACAGGATTACGAGCAGTACTTC. Amino acid sequence: CASSPRQDYEQYF.